The clone carrying this TCR beta chain was counted only a few times. Its antigen is unidentified. Before extraction, the whole blood was not fractionated, and total RNA was taken from it. Original data processing: Samples had a median of about 96,000 TCRs, ranging roughly 20,000 to 700,000. TCRdb re-called the 5' RACE reads with MiXCR, one entry per CDR3 protein. The V and J calls shown here were made by TCRdb, not taken from the authors' results. The sample lists under 85,000 distinct CDR3 sequences; roughly 8% were seen once. The CDR3 runs 15 residues. Germline V gives CDR1 LNHNV, CDR2 YYDKDF (reference sequence). Losses at the gene ends were 1 base for V and 2 bases for J; bases not matched to a gene: 4. These data belong to a study of human T cells and chemical hapten exposure. Study observations and caveats: After DPC sensitization, TCRs above 1 in 1000 frequency showed no change.

J is TRBJ2-5 and V is TRBV15, with 7 bases lining up with TRBD1. This receptor was identified in a male donor in good health. CDR3 sequence reads: CATSRGGTAQETQYF. For the CDR3, the DNA is TGTGCCACCAGCAGAGGAGGGACAGCGCAAGAGACCCAGTACTTC.